The next 16 T cell receptor beta chains were all read from a single sample in a study of CD8 T cells in Susac syndrome. Random hexamers were used to reverse transcribe an amount of about 0.5 to 1 ug RNA. TCRdb reprocessed the immunoSEQ multiplex PCR reads with MiXCR, giving one entry per CDR3 protein. This repertoire shows some 120,000 distinct CDR3 sequences, about nine tenths found once; its top ten account for 0.13% to 0.15%. The sequenced sample consisted of CD4+ T cells from PBMCs. Every receptor here comes from a human donor in good health.

The chain links TRBV4-3 to TRBJ2-1, with D unclear. Germline CDR1 LGHNA, CDR2 YSLEER. The CDR3 is 15 residues long. With 1 base removed from V and 7 bases from J, the gap between germline ends came to 14 bases. The DNA for the CDR3 is TGCGCCAGCAGCCAAGGGTCGGTGGGCTCTAATGAGCAGTTCTTC. It translates to CASSQGSVGSNEQFF.

The V gene is TRBV7-2, the J gene TRBJ2-5, with D possibly TRBD2 on 5 matching bases. The length of the CDR3 is 13 residues. Trimming removed 5 bases from V and 5 bases from J, with 12 bases in between. CDR1 is SGHTA and CDR2 is FQGNSA in the germline V gene. CDR3 amino acids: CASSIPSGETQYF. The CDR3 DNA sequence: TGTGCCAGCAGCATCCCCTCGGGGGAGACCCAGTACTTC.

Concerning this clonotype itself: At one end the junction does not follow the germline gene, possibly because of a read error. The chain employs TRBV7-9 and TRBJ1-1; D possibly corresponds to TRBD1 (6 bases). CDR1 is SEHNR, CDR2 FQNEAQ, per germline (reference sequence). This CDR3 has 16 residues. The CDR3 is CASVGETGPLKTEAFF. The CDR3 nucleotides read TGTGCCAGCGTCGGGGAGACAGGTCCCCTGAAGACTGAAGCTTTCTTT.

The CDR3 DNA sequence: TGCGTTTCCGGTAATGAAAAACTGTTTTTT. Translation: CVSGNEKLFF. The V and J genes are TRBV29-1 and TRBJ1-4; D is unresolved. This CDR3 contains 10 residues. Germline lookup yields CDR1 SQVTM and CDR2 ANQGSEA.

This chain links TRBV7-2 with TRBJ1-2; no definite D call. The CDR3 is 13 residues long. CDR1 and CDR2 (germline): SGHTA, FQGNSA. V was cut by 1 base and J by 7 bases, with 10 bases left in between. CDR3 nucleotides: TGTGCCAGCAGCTTAGAATCACCTGCTGGCTACACCTTC. Protein sequence: CASSLESPAGYTF. Drawing the rest from reference TRBV7-2 and TRBJ1-2, the complete variable domain is GAGVSQSPSNKVTEKGKDVELRCDPISGHTALYWYRQSLGQGLEFLIYFQGNSAPDKSGLPSDRFSAERTGGSVSTLTIQRTQQEDSAVYLCASSLESPAGYTFGSGTRLTVV.

The rearrangement uses TRBV12-3 or TRBV12-4 and TRBJ2-2; tentatively, D is TRBD2 (5 bases). This CDR3 has 14 amino acids. V lost 5 bases, J lost 4 bases, and 11 bases lay in between. In nucleotides, the CDR3 is TGTGCCAGCAGTCACCCTGGACTCACCGGGGAGCTGTTTTTT. It codes for CASSHPGLTGELFF.

CDR3 sequence (DNA): TGCAGCGTTGTGAAGTCCCAGGGTGGCACTGAAGCTTTCTTT. This sequence encodes CSVVKSQGGTEAFF. The genes are TRBV29-1 and TRBJ1-1; tentative D call: TRBD1 (5 bases). The CDR3 runs 14 residues. From germline, CDR1 is SQVTM and CDR2 ANQGSEA. Trimming took 4 bases from V and 4 from J, leaving 16 bases between them. The whole variable domain, remainder taken from reference TRBV29-1 and TRBJ1-1, is SAVISQKPSRDICQRGTSLTIQCQVDSQVTMMFWYRQQPGQSLTLIATANQGSEATYESGFVIDKFPISRPNLTFSTLTVSNMSPEDSSIYLCSVVKSQGGTEAFFGQGTRLTVV.

This chain links TRBV4-3 with TRBJ1-2; no clear D. The germline V and J ends were trimmed by 0 bases and 2 bases, with 7 bases remaining between them. CDR3 length equals 14 residues. CDR1 and CDR2 from the germline V gene are LGHNA and YSLEER. CDR3 sequence (DNA): TGCGCCAGCAGCCAAGACCGCAGGAACTATGGCTACACCTTC. Protein sequence: CASSQDRRNYGYTF.

The chain combines TRBV5-6 with TRBJ1-1, with D hard to call. Germline CDR1 is SGHDT and CDR2 is YYEEEE. Trimming pared 2 bases from V and 3 bases from J, leaving 5 bases between. This CDR3 comprises 12 residues. CDR3 amino acids: CASSFTDTEAFF. CDR3 bases: TGTGCCAGCAGCTTCACGGACACTGAAGCTTTCTTT. Combining the CDR3 with reference TRBV5-6 and TRBJ1-1 gives the whole variable domain DAGVTQSPTHLIKTRGQQVTLRCSPKSGHDTVSWYQQALGQGPQFIFQYYEEEERQRGNFPDRFSGHQFPNYSSELNVNALLLGDSALYLCASSFTDTEAFFGQGTRLTVV.

This clonotype came up once. This sequence joins TRBV21-1 and TRBJ1-1; the tabulated D call, TRBD1, remains unverified against the DNA. TRBV21-1 is noted as a pseudogene. This CDR3 is 15 amino acids long. In DNA form, the CDR3 reads TGTGCCCGGAACGGGTTGGAGGGGGAGAACACTGAAGCTTTCTTT. Translated, it gives CARNGLEGENTEAFF.

V is TRBV20-1 and J is TRBJ1-1, with D maybe TRBD1 (5 bases). V dropped 5 bases and J dropped 7 bases, with 17 bases sitting between them. The CDR3 spans 13 residues. CDR1 and CDR2 (germline): DFQATT, SNEGSKA (reference sequence). The CDR3 protein is CSAPPPGMYEAFF. As DNA, the CDR3 is TGCAGTGCTCCCCCTCCAGGGATGTATGAAGCTTTCTTT.

The chain links TRBV6-5 to TRBJ2-7; D may be TRBD1 (6 bases). The V end lost 1 base, the J end lost 2 bases, and 12 bases lay between the germline ends. Looked up from germline, CDR1 is MNHEY and CDR2 is SVGAGI. This CDR3 spans 15 amino acids. The CDR3, as DNA: TGTGCCAGCAGTTACTTCCCGGACAGCACCTACGAGCAGTACTTC. Translation gives CASSYFPDSTYEQYF.

The CDR3 sequence: CASSQARTGWDYGYTF. CDR3 in DNA: TGCGCCAGCAGCCAAGCCAGGACAGGGTGGGACTATGGCTACACCTTC. This sequence joins TRBV4-3 and TRBJ1-2, with TRBD1 identical over 8 bases. Germline CDR1 is LGHNA and CDR2 is YSLEER. V gave up 1 base and J gave up 3 bases; unmatched junction bases: 7. This CDR3 is built from 16 residues.

A few counts support this clonotype. The genes are TRBV2 and TRBJ1-2, with no clear D. The V gene's germline CDR1 is SNHLY and CDR2 FYNNEI. V lost 3 bases and J lost 5, with 1 base in between. The CDR3 extends over 10 amino acids. Written as DNA, the CDR3 is TGTGCCAGCAGTGATTATGGCTACACCTTC. This sequence encodes CASSDYGYTF.

This clonotype was seen a handful of times. This chain uses TRBV18 with TRBJ1-1, with D maybe TRBD1 (5 bases). The V and J ends lost 6 bases and 1 base respectively, with 9 bases between them. This CDR3 region has 13 residues. Germline loops: CDR1 KGHSH, CDR2 LQKENI. This CDR3 is CASSGQGNTEAFF. CDR3 nucleotides: TGTGCCAGCTCGGGCCAGGGGAACACTGAAGCTTTCTTT.

This clonotype was observed a single time. This chain joins TRBV6-6 and TRBJ2-3; the match to TRBD2 covers 16 bases. V was clipped by 8 bases and J by 5 bases; unmatched bases: 1. Germline V gives CDR1 MNHNY, CDR2 SVGAGI (reference sequence). CDR3 length: 14 residues. In nucleotides, the CDR3 is TGTGCCAGCGGGACTAGCGGGAGGGGAGATACGCAGTATTTT. Its translation: CASGTSGRGDTQYF.